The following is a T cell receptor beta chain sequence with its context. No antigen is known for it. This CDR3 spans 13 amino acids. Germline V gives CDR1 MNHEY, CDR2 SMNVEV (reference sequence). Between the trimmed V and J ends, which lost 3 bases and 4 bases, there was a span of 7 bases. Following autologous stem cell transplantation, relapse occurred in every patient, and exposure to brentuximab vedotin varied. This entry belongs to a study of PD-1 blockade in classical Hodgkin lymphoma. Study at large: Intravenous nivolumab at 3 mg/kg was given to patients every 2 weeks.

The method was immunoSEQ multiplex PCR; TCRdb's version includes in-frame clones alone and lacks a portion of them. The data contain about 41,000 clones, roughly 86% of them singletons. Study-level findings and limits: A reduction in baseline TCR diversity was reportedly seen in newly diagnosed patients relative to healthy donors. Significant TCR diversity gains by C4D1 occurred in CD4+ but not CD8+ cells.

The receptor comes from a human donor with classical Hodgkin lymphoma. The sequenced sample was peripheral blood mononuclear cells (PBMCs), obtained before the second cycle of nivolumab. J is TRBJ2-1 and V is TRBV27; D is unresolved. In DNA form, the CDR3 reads TGTGCCAGCAGTTTGGATTGGTACAATGAGCAGTTCTTC. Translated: CASSLDWYNEQFF.